This T cell receptor (beta chain) originates from a study of T-cell memory formation after mild COVID-19. In this sample, this clonotype turned up many times. No antigen is known for it. Using its own MiXCR run on the 5' RACE reads, TCRdb lists one record per CDR3 protein. The sample includes approximately 88,000 distinct CDR3 sequences, approximately 23% of them seen just once. The V gene's germline CDR1 is MGHDK and CDR2 SYGVNS. The CDR3 is made up of 15 amino acids. Trimming at V came to 8 bases and at J to 3 bases, leaving 6 bases not matched to a gene. Study results and limitations: Pre-infection memory held some responding clones, suggesting pre-existing cross-reactive T cells responded.

The chain carries TRBV25-1 and TRBJ2-2; 10 bases are a match to TRBD1. Material for sequencing was PBMCs or a T cell subset sorted from them (not recorded which). The TCR originated in a man younger than 35 who had mild COVID-19 (a few samples of this study predate the infection). Cell type and time point are not known. CDR3 sequence (DNA): TGTGCCAGCGCAGCCGGGACAGGGGACACCGGGGAGCTGTTTTTT. Translating it yields CASAAGTGDTGELFF.